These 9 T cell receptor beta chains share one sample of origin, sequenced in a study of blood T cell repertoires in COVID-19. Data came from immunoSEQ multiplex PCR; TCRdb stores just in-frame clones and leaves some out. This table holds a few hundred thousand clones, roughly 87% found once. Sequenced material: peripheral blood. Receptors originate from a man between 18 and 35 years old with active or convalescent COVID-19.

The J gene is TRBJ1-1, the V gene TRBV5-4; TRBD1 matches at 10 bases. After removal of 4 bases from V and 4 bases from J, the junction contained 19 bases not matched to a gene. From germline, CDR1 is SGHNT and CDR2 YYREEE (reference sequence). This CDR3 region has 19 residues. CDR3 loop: CASSGPDDRDRGGGTEAFF. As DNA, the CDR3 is TGTGCCAGCAGCGGACCCGATGACCGGGACAGGGGTGGTGGCACTGAAGCTTTCTTT. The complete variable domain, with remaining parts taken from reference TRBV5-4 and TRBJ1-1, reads ETGVTQSPTHLIKTRGQQVTLRCSSQSGHNTVSWYQQALGQGPQFIFQYYREEENGRGNFPPRFSGLQFPNYSSELNVNALELDDSALYLCASSGPDDRDRGGGTEAFFGQGTRLTVV.

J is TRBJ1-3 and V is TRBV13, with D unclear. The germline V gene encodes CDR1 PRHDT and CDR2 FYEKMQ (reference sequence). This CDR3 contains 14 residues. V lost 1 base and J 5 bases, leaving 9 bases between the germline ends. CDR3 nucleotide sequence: TGTGCCAGCAGCTTAGAGGAGAACAGAAACACCATATATTTT. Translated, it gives CASSLEENRNTIYF. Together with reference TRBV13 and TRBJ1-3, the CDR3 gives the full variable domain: AAGVIQSPRHLIKEKRETATLKCYPIPRHDTVYWYQQGPGQDPQFLISFYEKMQSDKGSIPDRFSAQQFSDYHSELNMSSLELGDSALYFCASSLEENRNTIYFGEGSWLTVV.

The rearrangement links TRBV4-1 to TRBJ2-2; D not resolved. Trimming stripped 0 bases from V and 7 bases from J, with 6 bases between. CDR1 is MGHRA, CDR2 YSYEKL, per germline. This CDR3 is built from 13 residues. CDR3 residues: CASSQDIVGELFF. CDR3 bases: TGCGCCAGCAGCCAAGATATTGTCGGGGAGCTGTTTTTT.

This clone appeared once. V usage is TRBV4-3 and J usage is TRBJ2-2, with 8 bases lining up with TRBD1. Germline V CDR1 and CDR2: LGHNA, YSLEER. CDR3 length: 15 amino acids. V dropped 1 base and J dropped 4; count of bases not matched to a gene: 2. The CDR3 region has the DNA TGCGCCAGCAGCCAAGGCAGGGGGCCCACCGGGGAGCTGTTTTTT. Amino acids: CASSQGRGPTGELFF.

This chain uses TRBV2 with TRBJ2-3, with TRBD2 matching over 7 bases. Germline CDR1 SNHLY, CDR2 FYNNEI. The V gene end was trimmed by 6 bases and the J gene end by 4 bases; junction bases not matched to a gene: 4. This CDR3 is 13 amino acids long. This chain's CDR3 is CASRGSGSDTQYF. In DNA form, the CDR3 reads TGTGCCAGCAGGGGTAGCGGGTCAGATACGCAGTATTTT.

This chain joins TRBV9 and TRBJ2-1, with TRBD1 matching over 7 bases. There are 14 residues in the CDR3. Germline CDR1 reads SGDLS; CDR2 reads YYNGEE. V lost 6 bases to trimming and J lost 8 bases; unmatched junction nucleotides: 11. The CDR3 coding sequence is TGTGCCAGCACCCTCTCAGGACAGGCCCATGAGCAGTTCTTC. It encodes CASTLSGQAHEQFF.

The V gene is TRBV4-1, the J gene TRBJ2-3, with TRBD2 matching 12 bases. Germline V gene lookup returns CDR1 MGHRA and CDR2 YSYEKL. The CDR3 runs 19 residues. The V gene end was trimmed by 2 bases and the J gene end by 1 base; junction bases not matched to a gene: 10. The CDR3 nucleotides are TGCGCCAGCAGCCAAAAGGGGTCTAGCGGGGGGGACGGCACAGATACGCAGTATTTT. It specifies CASSQKGSSGGDGTDTQYF.

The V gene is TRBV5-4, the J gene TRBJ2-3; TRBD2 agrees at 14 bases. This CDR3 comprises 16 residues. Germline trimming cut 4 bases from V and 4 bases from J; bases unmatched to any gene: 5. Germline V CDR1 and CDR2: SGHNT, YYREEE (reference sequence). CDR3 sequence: CASSLRLAGGSDTQYF. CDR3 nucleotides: TGTGCCAGCAGCCTGAGACTAGCGGGGGGGTCAGATACGCAGTATTTT.

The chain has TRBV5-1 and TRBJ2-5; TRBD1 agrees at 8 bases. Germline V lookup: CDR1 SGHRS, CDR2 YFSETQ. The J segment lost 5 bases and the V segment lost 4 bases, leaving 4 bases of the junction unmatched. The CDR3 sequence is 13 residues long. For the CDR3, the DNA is TGCGCCAGCAGCCTGACAGGGGCGGAGACCCAGTACTTC. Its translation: CASSLTGAETQYF.